This T cell receptor beta chain emerged from a study of regulatory T cells in long-lasting Graves disease. General study points: Gene preferences differed: TRBV28, TRBJ1-2, TRBJ2-5 in persistent cases.

This clonotype has just a few counts. What it binds is not known. The time point was: persistent/refractory GD, antithyroid drugs over 5 years with positive TRAb. PBMCs provided the RNA from which the TCR library was made. HTBI primers from iRepertoire and Arm-PCR of CDR3 regions yielded the TCR beta libraries. TCRdb redid the calling of the multiplex PCR reads with MiXCR, one entry per CDR3 protein. Of hundreds of thousands of distinct CDR3 sequences detected, 25% to 35% appear once; the ten largest clones hold around 40%. Germline V lookup: CDR1 LGHNT, CDR2 FRNRAP. Trimming cost V 1 base and J 1 base, with 7 bases left between them. This CDR3 comprises 14 residues.

The sample in question was peripheral blood mononuclear cells (PBMCs), obtained when the disease was refractory, from a patient treated with antithyroid drugs. This TCR was sampled from a female donor with Graves disease. The chain recombines TRBV12-5 with TRBJ1-1; no clear D gene. This chain's CDR3 is CASGLDAGNTEAFF. CDR3 bases: TGTGCTAGTGGTTTGGACGCGGGGAACACTGAAGCTTTCTTT.